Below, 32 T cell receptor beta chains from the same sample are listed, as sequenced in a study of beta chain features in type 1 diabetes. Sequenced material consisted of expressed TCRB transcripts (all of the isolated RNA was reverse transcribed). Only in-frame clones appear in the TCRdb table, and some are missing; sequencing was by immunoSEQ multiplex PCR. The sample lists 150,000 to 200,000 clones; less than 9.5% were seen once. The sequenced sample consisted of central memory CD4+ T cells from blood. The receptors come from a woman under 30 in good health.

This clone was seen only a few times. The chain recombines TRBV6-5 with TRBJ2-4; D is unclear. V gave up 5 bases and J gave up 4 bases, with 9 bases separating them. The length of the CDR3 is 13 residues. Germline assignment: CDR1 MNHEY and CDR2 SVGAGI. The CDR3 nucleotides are TGTGCCAGCAGTGAAGAACAGAAAAACATTCAGTACTTC. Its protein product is CASSEEQKNIQYF.

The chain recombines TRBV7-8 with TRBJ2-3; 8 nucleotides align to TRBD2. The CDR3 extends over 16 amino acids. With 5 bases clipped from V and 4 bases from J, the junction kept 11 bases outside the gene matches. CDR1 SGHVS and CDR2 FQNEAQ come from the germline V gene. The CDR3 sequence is CASSPPLGLEADTQYF. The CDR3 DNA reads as TGTGCCAGCAGCCCCCCCCTGGGACTAGAGGCAGATACGCAGTATTTT. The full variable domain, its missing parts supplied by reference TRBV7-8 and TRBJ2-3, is GAGVSQSPRYKVAKRGQDVALRCDPISGHVSLFWYQQALGQGPEFLTYFQNEAQLDKSGLPSDRFFAERPEGSVSTLKIQRTQQEDSAVYLCASSPPLGLEADTQYFGPGTRLTVL.

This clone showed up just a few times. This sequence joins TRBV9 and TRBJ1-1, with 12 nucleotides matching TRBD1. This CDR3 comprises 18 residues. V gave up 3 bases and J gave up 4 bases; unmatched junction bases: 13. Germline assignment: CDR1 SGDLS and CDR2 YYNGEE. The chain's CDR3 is CASSDPRGTGGFGTEAFF. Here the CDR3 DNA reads TGTGCCAGCAGCGACCCTCGGGGGACAGGGGGCTTTGGCACTGAAGCTTTCTTT.

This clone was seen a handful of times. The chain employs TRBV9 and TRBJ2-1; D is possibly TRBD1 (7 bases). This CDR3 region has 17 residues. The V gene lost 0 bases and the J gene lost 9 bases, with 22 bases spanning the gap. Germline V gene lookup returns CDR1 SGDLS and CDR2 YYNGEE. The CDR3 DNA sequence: TGTGCCAGCAGCGTAGTAAGGGCAGTCCCCAGGGGGGTTGAGCAGTTCTTC. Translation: CASSVVRAVPRGVEQFF.

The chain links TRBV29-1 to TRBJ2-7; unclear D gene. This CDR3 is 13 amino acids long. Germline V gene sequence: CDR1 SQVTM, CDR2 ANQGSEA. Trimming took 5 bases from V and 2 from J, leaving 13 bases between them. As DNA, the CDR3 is TGCAGCGTTTCCTCCAGTGGAGCCTACGAGCAGTACTTC. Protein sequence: CSVSSSGAYEQYF.

The CDR3 DNA follows: TGCGCCAGCAGCCAAGAGTTGAACCTAGCGGAAAAACTGTTTTTT. Translation: CASSQELNLAEKLFF. V is TRBV4-3 and J is TRBJ1-4; D unclear. The CDR3 runs to 15 residues. Germline lookup yields CDR1 LGHNA and CDR2 YSLEER. V dropped 0 bases and J dropped 8 bases, with 13 bases sitting between them.

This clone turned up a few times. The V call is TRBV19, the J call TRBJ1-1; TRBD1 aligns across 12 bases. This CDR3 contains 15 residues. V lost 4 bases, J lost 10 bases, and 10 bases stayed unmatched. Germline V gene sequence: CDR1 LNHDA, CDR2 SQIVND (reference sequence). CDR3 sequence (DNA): TGTGCCAGTAGTACGTCCCGGGACAGGGGGCTGAGAGCTTTCTTT. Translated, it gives CASSTSRDRGLRAFF.

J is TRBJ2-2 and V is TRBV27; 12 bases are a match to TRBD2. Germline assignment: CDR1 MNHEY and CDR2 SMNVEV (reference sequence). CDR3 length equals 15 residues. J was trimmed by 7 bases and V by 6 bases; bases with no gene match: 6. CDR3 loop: CASRRLAGEGGELFF. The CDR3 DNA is TGTGCCAGCAGAAGACTAGCGGGGGAGGGCGGGGAGCTGTTTTTT.

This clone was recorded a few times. CDR3 protein: CASSEQGGTGVTEAFF. The CDR3, as DNA: TGTGCCAGCAGCGAACAAGGGGGGACAGGGGTCACTGAAGCTTTCTTT. V is TRBV28 and J is TRBJ1-1; 10 bases agree with TRBD1. Germline V gives CDR1 MDHEN, CDR2 SYDVKM. V was pared by 6 bases and J by 4 bases, with 11 bases of the junction left unmatched. CDR3 length: 16 residues. Combining the CDR3 with reference TRBV28 and TRBJ1-1 gives the whole variable domain DVKVTQSSRYLVKRTGEKVFLECVQDMDHENMFWYRQDPGLGLRLIYFSYDVKMKEKGDIPEGYSVSREKKERFSLILESASTNQTSMYLCASSEQGGTGVTEAFFGQGTRLTVV.

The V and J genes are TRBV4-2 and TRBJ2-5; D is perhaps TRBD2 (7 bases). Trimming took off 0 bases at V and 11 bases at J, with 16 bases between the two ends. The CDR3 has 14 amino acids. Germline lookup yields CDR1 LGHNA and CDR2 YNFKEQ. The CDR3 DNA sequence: TGTGCCAGCAGCCAAGATGAGGGGGGGTTTGGGCAGTACTTC. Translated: CASSQDEGGFGQYF.

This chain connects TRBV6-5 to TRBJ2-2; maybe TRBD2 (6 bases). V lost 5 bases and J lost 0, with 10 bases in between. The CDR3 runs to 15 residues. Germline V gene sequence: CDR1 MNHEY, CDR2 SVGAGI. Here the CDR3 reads CASSLRGTNTGELFF. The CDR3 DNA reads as TGTGCCAGCAGTCTCCGGGGGACGAACACCGGGGAGCTGTTTTTT.

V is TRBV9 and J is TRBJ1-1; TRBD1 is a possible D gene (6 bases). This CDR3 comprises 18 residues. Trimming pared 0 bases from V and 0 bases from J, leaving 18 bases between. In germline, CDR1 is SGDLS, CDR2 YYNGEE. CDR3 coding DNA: TGTGCCAGCAGCGTAGGAAGAACGCCGGGACACATGAACACTGAAGCTTTCTTT. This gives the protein CASSVGRTPGHMNTEAFF.

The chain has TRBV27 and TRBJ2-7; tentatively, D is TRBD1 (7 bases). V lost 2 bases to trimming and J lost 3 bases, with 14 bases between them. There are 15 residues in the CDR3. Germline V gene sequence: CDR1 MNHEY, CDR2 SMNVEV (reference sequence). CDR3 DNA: TGTGCCAGCAGTTTACAGGGGGACTGGAGCTACGAGCAGTACTTC. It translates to CASSLQGDWSYEQYF.

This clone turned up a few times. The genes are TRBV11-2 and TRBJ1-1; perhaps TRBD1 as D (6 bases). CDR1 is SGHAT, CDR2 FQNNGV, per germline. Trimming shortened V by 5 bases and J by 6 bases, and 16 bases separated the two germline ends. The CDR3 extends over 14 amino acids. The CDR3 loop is CASSPAWQGSEAFF. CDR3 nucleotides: TGTGCCAGCAGCCCGGCATGGCAGGGGTCTGAAGCTTTCTTT. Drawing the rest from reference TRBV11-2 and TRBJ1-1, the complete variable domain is EAGVAQSPRYKIIEKRQSVAFWCNPISGHATLYWYQQILGQGPKLLIQFQNNGVVDDSQLPKDRFSAERLKGVDSTLKIQPAKLEDSAVYLCASSPAWQGSEAFFGQGTRLTVV.

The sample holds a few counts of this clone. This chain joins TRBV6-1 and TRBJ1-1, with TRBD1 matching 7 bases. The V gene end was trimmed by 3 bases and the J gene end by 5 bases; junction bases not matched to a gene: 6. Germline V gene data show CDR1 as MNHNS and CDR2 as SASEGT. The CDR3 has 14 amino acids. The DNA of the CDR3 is TGTGCCAGCAGTGAGCCAGGGGGGAGGACTGAAGCTTTCTTT. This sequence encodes CASSEPGGRTEAFF.

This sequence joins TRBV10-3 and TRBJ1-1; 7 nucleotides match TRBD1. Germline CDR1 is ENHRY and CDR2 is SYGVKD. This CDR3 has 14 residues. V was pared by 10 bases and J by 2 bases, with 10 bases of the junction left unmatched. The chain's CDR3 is CATTVQGDNTEAFF. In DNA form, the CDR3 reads TGTGCCACCACCGTTCAGGGGGATAACACTGAAGCTTTCTTT.

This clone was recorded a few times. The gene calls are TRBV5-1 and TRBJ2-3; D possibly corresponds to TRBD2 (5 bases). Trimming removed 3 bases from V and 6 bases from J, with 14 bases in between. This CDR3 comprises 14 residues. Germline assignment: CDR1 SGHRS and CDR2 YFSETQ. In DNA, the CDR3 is TGCGCCAGCAGCTACGGACTCGCCTCCGATACGCAGTATTTT. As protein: CASSYGLASDTQYF.

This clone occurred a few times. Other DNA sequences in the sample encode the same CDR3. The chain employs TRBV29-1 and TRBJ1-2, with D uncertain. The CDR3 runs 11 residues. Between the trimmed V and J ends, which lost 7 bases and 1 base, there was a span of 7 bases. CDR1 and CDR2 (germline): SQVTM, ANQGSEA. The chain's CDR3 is CSASVNYGYTF. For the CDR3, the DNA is TGCAGCGCCTCAGTTAACTATGGCTACACCTTC.

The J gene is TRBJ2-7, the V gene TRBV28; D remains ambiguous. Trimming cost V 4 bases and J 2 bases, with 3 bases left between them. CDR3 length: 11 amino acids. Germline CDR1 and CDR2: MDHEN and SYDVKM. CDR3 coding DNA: TGTGCCAGCAGTTCCGCCTACGAGCAGTACTTC. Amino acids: CASSSAYEQYF.

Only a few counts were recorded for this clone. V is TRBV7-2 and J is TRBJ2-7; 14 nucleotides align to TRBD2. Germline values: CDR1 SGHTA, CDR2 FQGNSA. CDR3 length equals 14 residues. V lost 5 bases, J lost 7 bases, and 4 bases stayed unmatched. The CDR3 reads CASSTTSGGGEQYF. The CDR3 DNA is TGTGCCAGCAGCACGACTAGCGGGGGGGGAGAGCAGTACTTC.

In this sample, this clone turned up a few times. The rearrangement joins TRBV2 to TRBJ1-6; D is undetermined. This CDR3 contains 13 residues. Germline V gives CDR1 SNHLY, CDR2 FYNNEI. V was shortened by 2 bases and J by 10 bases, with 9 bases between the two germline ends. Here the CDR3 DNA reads TGTGCCAGCAGTGAACTCGGGGAGTCACCCCTCCACTTT. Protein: CASSELGESPLHF.

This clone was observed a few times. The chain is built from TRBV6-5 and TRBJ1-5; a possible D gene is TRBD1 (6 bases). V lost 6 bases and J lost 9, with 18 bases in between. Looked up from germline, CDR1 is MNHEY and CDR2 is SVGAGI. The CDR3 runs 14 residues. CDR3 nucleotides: TGTGCCAGCAGCAACTCCAGGGGAAAGGCGCCCCAGCATTTT. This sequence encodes CASSNSRGKAPQHF.

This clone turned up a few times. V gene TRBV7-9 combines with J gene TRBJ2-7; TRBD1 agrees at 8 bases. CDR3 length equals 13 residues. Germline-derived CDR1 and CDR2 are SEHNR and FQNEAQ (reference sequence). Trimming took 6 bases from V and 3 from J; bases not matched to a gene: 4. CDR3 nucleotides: TGTGCCAGCAGTCGCGGACAGGGCTACGAGCAGTACTTC. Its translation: CASSRGQGYEQYF.

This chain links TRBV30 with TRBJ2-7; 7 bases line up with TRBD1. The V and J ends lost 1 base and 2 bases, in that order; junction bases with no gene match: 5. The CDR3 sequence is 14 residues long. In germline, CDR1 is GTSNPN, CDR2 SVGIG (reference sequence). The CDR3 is CAWSETGLTYEQYF. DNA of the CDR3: TGTGCCTGGAGTGAGACAGGGCTTACCTACGAGCAGTACTTC.

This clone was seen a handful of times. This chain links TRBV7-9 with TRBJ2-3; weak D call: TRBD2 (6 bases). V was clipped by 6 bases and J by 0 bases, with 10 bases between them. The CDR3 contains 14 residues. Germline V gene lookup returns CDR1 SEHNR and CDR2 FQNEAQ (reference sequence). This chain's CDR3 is CASSERGSTDTQYF. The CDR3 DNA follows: TGTGCCAGCAGTGAACGGGGGAGCACAGATACGCAGTATTTT.

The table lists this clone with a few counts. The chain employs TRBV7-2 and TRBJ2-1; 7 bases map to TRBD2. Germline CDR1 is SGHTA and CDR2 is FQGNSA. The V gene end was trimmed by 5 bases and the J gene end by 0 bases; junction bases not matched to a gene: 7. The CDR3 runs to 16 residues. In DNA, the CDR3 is TGTGCCAGCAGCCGAGTGGGCGGGGGCTCCTACAATGAGCAGTTCTTC. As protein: CASSRVGGGSYNEQFF.

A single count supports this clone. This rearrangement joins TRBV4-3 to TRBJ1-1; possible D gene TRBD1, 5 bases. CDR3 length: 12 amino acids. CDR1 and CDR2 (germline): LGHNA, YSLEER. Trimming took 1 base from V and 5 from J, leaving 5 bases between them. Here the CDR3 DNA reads TGCGCCAGCAGCCAAGGACAGACTGAAGCTTTCTTT. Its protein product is CASSQGQTEAFF.

The CDR3 is CSVGVQDGYTF. The CDR3 DNA follows: TGCAGCGTTGGAGTCCAGGATGGCTACACCTTC. V is TRBV29-1 and J is TRBJ1-2; D is uncertain. The CDR3 sequence is 11 residues long. The germline gives CDR1 SQVTM, CDR2 ANQGSEA. V was shortened by 4 bases and J by 6 bases, with 9 bases between the two germline ends.

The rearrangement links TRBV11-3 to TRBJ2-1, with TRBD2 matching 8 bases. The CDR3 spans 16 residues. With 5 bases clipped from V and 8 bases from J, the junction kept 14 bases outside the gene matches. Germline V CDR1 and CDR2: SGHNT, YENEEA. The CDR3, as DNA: TGTGCCAGCAGCCGCTCCGGGACTAGTGGGGTCGATGAGCAGTTCTTC. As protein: CASSRSGTSGVDEQFF.

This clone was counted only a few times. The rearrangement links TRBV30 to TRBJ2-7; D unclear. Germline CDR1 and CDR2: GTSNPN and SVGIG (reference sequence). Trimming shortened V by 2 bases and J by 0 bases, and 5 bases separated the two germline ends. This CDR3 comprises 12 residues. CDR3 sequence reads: CAWSPSSYEQYF. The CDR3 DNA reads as TGTGCCTGGAGTCCCAGCTCCTACGAGCAGTACTTC.

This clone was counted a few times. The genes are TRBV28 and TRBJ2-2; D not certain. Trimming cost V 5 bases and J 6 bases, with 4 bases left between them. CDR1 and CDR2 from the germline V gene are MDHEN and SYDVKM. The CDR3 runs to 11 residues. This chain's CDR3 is CASSSPGELFF. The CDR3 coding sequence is TGTGCCAGCAGTAGCCCCGGGGAGCTGTTTTTT.

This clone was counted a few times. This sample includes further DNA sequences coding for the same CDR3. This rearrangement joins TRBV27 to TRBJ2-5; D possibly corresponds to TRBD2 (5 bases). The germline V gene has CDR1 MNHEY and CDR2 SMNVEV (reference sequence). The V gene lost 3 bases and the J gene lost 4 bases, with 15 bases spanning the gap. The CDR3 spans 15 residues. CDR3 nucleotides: TGTGCCAGCAGTTTGGCTAGCCAAGGGAGAGAGACCCAGTACTTC. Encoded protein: CASSLASQGRETQYF.